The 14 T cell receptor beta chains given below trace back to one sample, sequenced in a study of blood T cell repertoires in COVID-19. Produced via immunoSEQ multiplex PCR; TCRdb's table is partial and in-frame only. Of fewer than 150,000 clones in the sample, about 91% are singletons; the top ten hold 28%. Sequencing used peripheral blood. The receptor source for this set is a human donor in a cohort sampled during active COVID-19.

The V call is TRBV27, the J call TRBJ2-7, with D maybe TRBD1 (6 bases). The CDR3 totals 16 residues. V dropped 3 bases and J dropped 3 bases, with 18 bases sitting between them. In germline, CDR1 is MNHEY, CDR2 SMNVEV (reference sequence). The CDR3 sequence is CASSFSQGPSHYEQYF. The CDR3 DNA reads TGTGCCAGCAGTTTCAGTCAGGGGCCGTCGCACTACGAGCAGTACTTC.

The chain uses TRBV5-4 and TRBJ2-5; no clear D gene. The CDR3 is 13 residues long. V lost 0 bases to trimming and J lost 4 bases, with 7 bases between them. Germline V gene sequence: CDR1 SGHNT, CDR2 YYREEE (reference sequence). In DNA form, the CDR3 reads TGTGCCAGCAGCTTGGCCAGAGGAGAGACCCAGTACTTC. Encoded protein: CASSLARGETQYF.

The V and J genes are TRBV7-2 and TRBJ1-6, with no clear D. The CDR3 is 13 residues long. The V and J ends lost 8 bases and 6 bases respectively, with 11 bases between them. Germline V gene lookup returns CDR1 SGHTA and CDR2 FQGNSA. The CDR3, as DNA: TGTGCCAGCCGAGGTCTGGGTAATTCACCCCTCCACTTT. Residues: CASRGLGNSPLHF.

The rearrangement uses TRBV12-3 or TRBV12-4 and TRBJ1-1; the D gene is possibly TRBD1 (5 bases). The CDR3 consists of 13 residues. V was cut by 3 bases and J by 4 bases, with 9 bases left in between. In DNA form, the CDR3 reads TGTGCCAGCAGTTTCCGGGGGAGCACTGAAGCTTTCTTT. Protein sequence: CASSFRGSTEAFF.

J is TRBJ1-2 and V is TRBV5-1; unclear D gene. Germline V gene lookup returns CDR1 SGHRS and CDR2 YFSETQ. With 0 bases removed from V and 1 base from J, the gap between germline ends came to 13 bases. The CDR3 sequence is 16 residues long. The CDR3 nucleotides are TGCGCCAGCAGCTTGGCCAACGGGAAACATAACTATGGCTACACCTTC. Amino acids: CASSLANGKHNYGYTF. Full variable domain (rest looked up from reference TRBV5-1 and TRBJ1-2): KAGVTQTPRYLIKTRGQQVTLSCSPISGHRSVSWYQQTPGQGLQFLFEYFSETQRNKGNFPGRFSGRQFSNSRSEMNVSTLELGDSALYLCASSLANGKHNYGYTFGSGTRLTVV.

CDR3 sequence (DNA): TGTGCCAGCAGGTTGGGACAGGGATCCGATGGCTACACCTTC. Encoded protein: CASRLGQGSDGYTF. This sequence joins TRBV2 and TRBJ1-2, with 9 bases aligning to TRBD1. This CDR3 is built from 14 residues. V lost 6 bases and J lost 6; bases outside the gene matches: 8. The V gene's germline CDR1 is SNHLY and CDR2 FYNNEI.

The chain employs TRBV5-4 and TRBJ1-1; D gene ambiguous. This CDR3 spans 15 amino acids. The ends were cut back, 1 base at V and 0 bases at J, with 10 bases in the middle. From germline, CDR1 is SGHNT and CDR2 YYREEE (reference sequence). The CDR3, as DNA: TGTGCCAGCAGCTTGAGCGGGGAGTTGAACACTGAAGCTTTCTTT. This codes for CASSLSGELNTEAFF.

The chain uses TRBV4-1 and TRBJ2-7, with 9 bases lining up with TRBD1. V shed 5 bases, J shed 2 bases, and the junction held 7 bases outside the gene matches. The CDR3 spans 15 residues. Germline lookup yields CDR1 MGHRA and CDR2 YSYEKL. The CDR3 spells CASSSAGQGPYEQYF. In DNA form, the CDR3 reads TGCGCCAGCAGCTCTGCGGGACAGGGCCCCTACGAGCAGTACTTC.

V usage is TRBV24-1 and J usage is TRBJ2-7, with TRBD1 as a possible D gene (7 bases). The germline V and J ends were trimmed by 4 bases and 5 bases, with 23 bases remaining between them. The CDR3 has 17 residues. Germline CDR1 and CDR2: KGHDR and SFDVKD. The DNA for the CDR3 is TGTGCCACCAGTGACTCCCAGGGGGGACAGTCAAGCCACGAGCAGTACTTC. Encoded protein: CATSDSQGGQSSHEQYF.

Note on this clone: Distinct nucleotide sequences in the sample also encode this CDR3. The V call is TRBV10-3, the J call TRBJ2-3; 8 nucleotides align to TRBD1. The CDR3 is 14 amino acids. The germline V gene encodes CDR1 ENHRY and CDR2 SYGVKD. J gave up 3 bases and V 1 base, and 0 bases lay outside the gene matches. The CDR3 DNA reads TGTGCCATCAGTGAGTGGACAGGGACAGATACGCAGTATTTT. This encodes CAISEWTGTDTQYF.

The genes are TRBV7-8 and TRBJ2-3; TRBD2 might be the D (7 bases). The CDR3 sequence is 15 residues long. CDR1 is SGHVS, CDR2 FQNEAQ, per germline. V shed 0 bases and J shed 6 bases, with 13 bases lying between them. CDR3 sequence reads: CASSLAGGPGDTQYF. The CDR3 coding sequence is TGTGCCAGCAGCTTAGCGGGGGGGCCGGGGGATACGCAGTATTTT.

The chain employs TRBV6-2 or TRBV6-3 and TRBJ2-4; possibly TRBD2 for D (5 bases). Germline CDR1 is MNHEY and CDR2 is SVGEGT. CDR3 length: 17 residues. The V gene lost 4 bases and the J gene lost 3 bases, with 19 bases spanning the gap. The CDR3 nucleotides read TGTGCCAGCAGTTGGGATCGGGTTGGGAGAGTCAAAAACATTCAGTACTTC. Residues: CASSWDRVGRVKNIQYF.

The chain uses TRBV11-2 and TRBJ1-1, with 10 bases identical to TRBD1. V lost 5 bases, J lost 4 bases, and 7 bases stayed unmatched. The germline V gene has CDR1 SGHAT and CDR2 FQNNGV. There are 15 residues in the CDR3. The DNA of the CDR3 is TGTGCCAGCAGCCATCGACAGGGGGCGTCCACTGAAGCTTTCTTT. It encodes CASSHRQGASTEAFF.

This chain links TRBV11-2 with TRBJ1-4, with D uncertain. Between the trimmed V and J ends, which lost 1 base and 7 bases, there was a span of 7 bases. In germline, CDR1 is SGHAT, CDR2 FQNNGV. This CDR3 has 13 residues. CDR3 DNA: TGTGCCAGCAGCTTAGGAAGCGGTGAAAAACTGTTTTTT. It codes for CASSLGSGEKLFF.